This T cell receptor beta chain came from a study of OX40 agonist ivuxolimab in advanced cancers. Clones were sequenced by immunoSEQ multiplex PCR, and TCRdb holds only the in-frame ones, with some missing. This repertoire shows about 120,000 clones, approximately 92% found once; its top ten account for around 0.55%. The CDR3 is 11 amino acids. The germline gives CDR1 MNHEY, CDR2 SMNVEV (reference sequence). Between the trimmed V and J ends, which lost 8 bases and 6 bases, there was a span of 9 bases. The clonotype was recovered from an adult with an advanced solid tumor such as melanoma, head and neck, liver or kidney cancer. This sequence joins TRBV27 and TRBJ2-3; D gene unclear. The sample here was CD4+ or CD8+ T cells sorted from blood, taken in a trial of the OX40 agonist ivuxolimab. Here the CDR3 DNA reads TGTGCCAGCCTTGTGAGGGATACGCAGTATTTT. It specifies CASLVRDTQYF.